These 11 T cell receptor beta chains share one sample of origin, sequenced in a study of T cells in Graves' hyperthyroidism and ophthalmopathy. Researchers took RNA transcripts and amplified the TCR beta CDR3 regions from them. With the HTBI primer set, the TCR CDR3 went through a first round of RT-PCR. TCRdb itself ran the multiplex PCR reads through MiXCR, one entry per CDR3 protein. The sample yields under 450,000 distinct CDR3 sequences, roughly 17% seen once. The sequenced sample consisted of blood. These receptors all stem from a woman aged 25 to 39 with Graves' hyperthyroidism that later progressed to Graves' ophthalmopathy.

The rearrangement links TRBV6-1 to TRBJ2-2; the D call may be TRBD1 or TRBD2 (5 bases each). The CDR3 spans 14 residues. V was trimmed by 2 bases and J by 6 bases, leaving 10 bases between them. From germline, CDR1 is MNHNS and CDR2 SASEGT. For the CDR3, the DNA is TGTGCCAGCAGTGAATTGGGGGACGCCGGGGAGCTGTTTTTT. The encoded protein is CASSELGDAGELFF.

This clonotype occurred many times. Written as DNA, the CDR3 is TGCAGTGCTAGAGATCGTGGAGGGCTGGAACCAGATACGCAGTATTTT. Translating gives CSARDRGGLEPDTQYF. The rearrangement joins TRBV20-1 to TRBJ2-3; weak D call: TRBD2 (6 bases). CDR1 and CDR2 (germline): DFQATT, SNEGSKA (reference sequence). Trimming took 0 bases from V and 4 from J, leaving 17 bases between them. This CDR3 contains 16 residues.

The chain carries TRBV4-1 and TRBJ2-3; D is uncertain. The CDR3 contains 13 residues. Between the trimmed V and J ends, which lost 0 bases and 10 bases, there was a span of 11 bases. Germline V gene data show CDR1 as MGHRA and CDR2 as YSYEKL. CDR3 nucleotides: TGCGCCAGCAGCCAAGATGGTTCGGTAGCGCAGTATTTT. Amino acids: CASSQDGSVAQYF.

This clonotype occurred many times. The V and J genes are TRBV7-8 and TRBJ1-3; D possibly corresponds to TRBD1 (6 bases). V dropped 0 bases and J dropped 2 bases, with 8 bases sitting between them. There are 15 residues in the CDR3. CDR1 and CDR2 from the germline V gene are SGHVS and FQNEAQ. The DNA of the CDR3 is TGTGCCAGCAGCTTAGCGACAGGCGCTGGAAACACCATATATTTT. Its translation: CASSLATGAGNTIYF.

This clonotype was counted at least ten times. J is TRBJ1-6 and V is TRBV6-2 or TRBV6-3; D is undetermined. Trimming took 0 bases from V and 9 from J, leaving 15 bases between them. Germline V lookup: CDR1 MNHEY, CDR2 SVGEGT. The CDR3 sequence is 16 residues long. CDR3 region: CASSYSSGLSSSPLHF. In nucleotides, the CDR3 is TGTGCCAGCAGTTACTCGTCGGGCTTGTCAAGTTCACCCCTCCACTTT.

This clonotype was recorded many times. This rearrangement joins TRBV12-3 or TRBV12-4 to TRBJ2-2, with TRBD1 matching 12 bases. Trimming cost V 3 bases and J 5 bases; bases outside gene matches: 4. CDR3 length equals 16 residues. In nucleotides, the CDR3 is TGTGCCAGCAGTTTGGGACAGGGGGCCGAGACCGGGGAGCTGTTTTTT. This codes for CASSLGQGAETGELFF.

This clonotype occurred many times. The CDR3 loop reads CASSQGTGLGTEAFF. The CDR3 DNA sequence: TGTGCCAGCAGCCAAGGAACGGGACTAGGCACTGAAGCTTTCTTT. The rearrangement links TRBV3-1 to TRBJ1-1; tentative D call: TRBD1 (5 bases). The CDR3 is made up of 15 amino acids. V lost 1 base to trimming and J lost 4 bases, with 13 bases between them. Germline CDR1 reads LGHDT; CDR2 reads YNNKEL (reference sequence).

Worth noting for this clonotype: Compared with germline, one end of the junction differs, possibly owing to a read error. The J gene is TRBJ1-5, the V gene TRBV30; a possible D gene is TRBD1 (5 bases). Germline CDR1 is GTSNPN and CDR2 is SVGIG (reference sequence). The CDR3 extends over 14 amino acids. CDR3 bases: TGTGCCTGCAGTGTAAGGAGCAGGGTTCAGCCCCAGCATTTT. It yields the protein CACSVRSRVQPQHF.

This clonotype came up many times. The CDR3 DNA reads TGTGCCAGCAGTTACTCGGCGGGGGATACCTACAATGAGCAGTTCTTC. Residues: CASSYSAGDTYNEQFF. This rearrangement joins TRBV6-5 to TRBJ2-1; 7 positions match TRBD2. V lost 0 bases, J lost 2 bases, and 4 bases stayed unmatched. CDR3 length: 16 residues. CDR1 is MNHEY, CDR2 SVGAGI, per germline.

This clonotype was seen repeatedly, ten times or more. The chain recombines TRBV19 with TRBJ2-1; a weak D match, TRBD2 (5 bases). Germline assignment: CDR1 LNHDA and CDR2 SQIVND (reference sequence). The CDR3 extends over 18 amino acids. Trimming stripped 0 bases from V and 0 bases from J, with 15 bases between. This CDR3 is CASSIDRPETSSYNEQFF. CDR3 DNA sequence: TGTGCCAGTAGTATAGATCGTCCAGAAACTAGCTCCTACAATGAGCAGTTCTTC.

This chain's CDR3 is CASGFITGVPDTQYF. In DNA form, the CDR3 reads TGTGCTAGTGGTTTTATCACAGGGGTACCAGATACGCAGTATTTT. The chain has TRBV12-5 and TRBJ2-3; 7 bases are a match to TRBD1. CDR3 size: 15 residues. Germline CDR1 is LGHNT and CDR2 is FRNRAP. V shed 3 bases and J 4 bases; nucleotides not matched to a gene: 7.